The 13 T cell receptor beta chains reported below all come from one sample, sequenced in a study of tumor-infiltrating lymphocytes in primary liver carcinoma. TCR beta cDNA came from roughly 0.45 ug total RNA, primed with a constant-region primer. What produced the TCR beta libraries was three nested multiplex PCR rounds using slightly modified ARM-PCR. PCR rounds one and two used TRBV1-TRBV30 forward primers with a C-beta reverse primer for approximately 10 cycles each. In TCRdb, the multiplex PCR reads were re-called with MiXCR into one record per CDR3 protein. Of 310,000 or so distinct CDR3 sequences listed, more than 55% are singletons. Alongside blood RNA obtained from unsorted whole blood, germline DNA was also extracted. Sequencing was done on a sample of peripheral blood. The receptors come from a woman in her thirties with primary liver carcinoma and hepatitis B virus infection.

This clonotype was detected a few times. A much larger clonotype is one base distant, so this may be a read error. This rearrangement joins TRBV29-1 to TRBJ2-1; no clear D gene. Germline V gives CDR1 SQVTM, CDR2 ANQGSEA. V gave up 6 bases and J gave up 12 bases, with 15 bases separating them. This CDR3 contains 11 residues. The CDR3 nucleotides are TGCAGCGTCGCCACCGGAGATGGGCAGTTCTTC. Amino acid sequence: CSVATGDGQFF.

This clonotype was seen a single time. Being one base from a much bigger clone, this may be a read error. The chain combines TRBV29-1 with TRBJ2-3; no firm D call. The V gene's germline CDR1 is SQVTM and CDR2 ANQGSEA. V gave up 3 bases and J gave up 0 bases, with 10 bases separating them. The CDR3 runs to 14 residues. The CDR3 spells CSVDHEVSTDTQYF. CDR3 bases: TGCAGCGTTGATCACGAGGTTAGCACAGATACGCAGTATTTT.

A few counts support this clonotype. The chain joins TRBV7-9 to TRBJ2-3; 7 nucleotides line up with TRBD2. V lost 5 bases, J lost 0 bases, and 8 bases stayed unmatched. This CDR3 contains 16 residues. Germline CDR1 is SEHNR and CDR2 is FQNEAQ (reference sequence). This CDR3 reads CASSPGSGTSTDTQYF. In DNA form, the CDR3 reads TGTGCCAGCAGCCCGGGCAGCGGGACCAGCACAGATACGCAGTATTTT.

The chain has TRBV11-2 and TRBJ2-3; 9 nucleotides line up with TRBD2. V dropped 1 base and J dropped 2; count of bases not matched to a gene: 1. This CDR3 is built from 15 residues. Germline values: CDR1 SGHAT, CDR2 FQNNGV. CDR3 sequence: CASSLGLAATDTQYF. CDR3 DNA sequence: TGTGCCAGCAGCTTAGGACTAGCGGCCACAGATACGCAGTATTTT.

This chain links TRBV12-3 or TRBV12-4 with TRBJ1-4; TRBD1 might be the D (5 bases). Trimming removed 6 bases from V and 7 bases from J, with 15 bases in between. This CDR3 has 14 amino acids. The CDR3 DNA sequence: TGTGCCAGCAGCCCCACGACAGAGGGTGAAAAACTGTTTTTT. Translated, it gives CASSPTTEGEKLFF.

Ten or more counts support this clonotype. V usage is TRBV7-9 and J usage is TRBJ1-2; 8 nucleotides match TRBD1. There are 17 residues in the CDR3. In germline, CDR1 is SEHNR, CDR2 FQNEAQ (reference sequence). V gave up 1 base and J gave up 5 bases; unmatched junction bases: 12. CDR3: CASSLGQDRDLYYGYTF. In DNA, the CDR3 is TGTGCCAGCAGCTTAGGACAGGACAGGGACCTCTATTATGGCTACACCTTC.

This clonotype appeared a few times. This may be a read error, as it is one base from a much larger clone. The chain carries TRBV12-5 and TRBJ2-2, with unresolved D. V was pared by 8 bases and J by 6 bases, with 16 bases between. CDR1 LGHNT and CDR2 FRNRAP come from the germline V gene. The CDR3 sequence is 14 residues long. The CDR3 loop reads CASSPGFNAGELFF. The CDR3 DNA reads as TGTGCTAGTTCCCCAGGCTTCAACGCCGGGGAGCTGTTTTTT.

With regard to this clonotype: Given a much more abundant clone one base away, this may be a read error. J is TRBJ2-6 and V is TRBV29-1; D not certain. This CDR3 is 13 amino acids long. Germline V gene sequence: CDR1 SQVTM, CDR2 ANQGSEA. The germline V and J ends were trimmed by 5 bases and 2 bases, with 7 bases remaining between them. CDR3 protein: CSVLHTGANVLTF. The CDR3 DNA sequence: TGCAGCGTTCTTCACACTGGGGCCAACGTCCTGACTTTC.

This chain links TRBV10-3 with TRBJ2-3, with D hard to call. The CDR3 has 14 residues. Germline CDR1 is ENHRY and CDR2 is SYGVKD. The V and J ends lost 8 bases and 4 bases respectively, with 16 bases between them. As DNA, the CDR3 is TGTGCCATCTGCGGAAGCCAATCAGCAGATACGCAGTATTTT. This translates into CAICGSQSADTQYF.

Comment on this clonotype: A junction boundary mismatches the germline segment, possibly from a read error. The J gene is TRBJ2-3, the V gene TRBV14, with D perhaps matching TRBD1 (7 bases). CDR1 is SGHDN, CDR2 FVKESK, per germline. The CDR3 runs 17 residues. CDR3 in amino acids: CASSPQTGRKSSDTQYF. CDR3 coding DNA: TGTGCCAGTAGCCCACAGACAGGGAGGAAATCGTCAGATACGCAGTATTTT.

On this clonotype: The junction shows a germline mismatch at one end, possibly a read error. The V call is TRBV12-3 or TRBV12-4, the J call TRBJ2-5; no clear D. The CDR3 extends over 15 amino acids. The CDR3 region is CASTTYSESEETQYF. CDR3 DNA: TGTGCCAGCACCACCTACTCCGAGAGCGAAGAAACCCAGTACTTC.

To note about this clonotype: Compared with germline, one end of the junction differs, possibly owing to a read error. The V gene is TRBV5-6, the J gene TRBJ1-2; no firm D call. Germline V gene data show CDR1 as SGHDT and CDR2 as YYEEEE. The CDR3 consists of 12 residues. The CDR3 is CASTAGSYGYIF. For the CDR3, the DNA is TGTGCCAGCACGGCAGGAAGTTATGGCTACATCTTC.

Worth noting for this clonotype: This sequence may be a read error, since a much larger clone differs from it by one base. V usage is TRBV12-3 or TRBV12-4 and J usage is TRBJ1-4; D is uncertain. This CDR3 is 11 amino acids long. This CDR3 reads CASSFGEKLLF. CDR3 DNA sequence: TGTGCCAGCAGTTTCGGTGAAAAACTGCTTTTT.